The 15 T cell receptor beta chains below all came from one sample that was sequenced in a study of radiation and T cells in renal cell carcinoma. Data came from immunoSEQ multiplex PCR; TCRdb stores just in-frame clones and leaves some out. Counted here are over 85,000 clones, around 85% occurring once; the ten biggest clones make up roughly 8.8%. Stated time point: blood 4 weeks post-SBRT, at nephrectomy. Documented treatment: 15 Gy SBRT to primary tumor, nephrectomy 4 weeks later. Sample: blood, taken from a patient whose treatment included radiotherapy and nephrectomy. Source of these receptors: a man aged 50-60 years with renal cell carcinoma.

The J gene is TRBJ1-2, the V gene TRBV6-1; D unresolved. The V end was cut by 0 bases, the J end by 5 bases, with 1 base between. CDR3 length equals 11 residues. Germline CDR1 MNHNS, CDR2 SASEGT. CDR3 DNA: TGTGCCAGCAGTGAAGCGTATGGCTACACCTTC. This codes for CASSEAYGYTF.

The chain employs TRBV28 and TRBJ2-1, with 9 bases lining up with TRBD1. The CDR3 is 16 amino acids. With V trimmed by 5 bases and J by 4 bases, 9 bases remained unmatched. The germline V gene has CDR1 MDHEN and CDR2 SYDVKM. CDR3 in amino acids: CASSPGGQGNYNEQFF. The CDR3 DNA sequence: TGTGCCAGCAGTCCAGGGGGACAGGGTAATTACAATGAGCAGTTCTTC.

V and J are TRBV9 and TRBJ1-6, with D possibly being TRBD1 (6 bases). Trimming stripped 0 bases from V and 6 bases from J, with 10 bases between. Germline V CDR1 and CDR2: SGDLS, YYNGEE. This CDR3 spans 15 amino acids. CDR3 residues: CASSVGTGINSPLHF. DNA for the CDR3: TGTGCCAGCAGCGTAGGAACAGGGATTAATTCACCCCTCCACTTT.

The chain has TRBV7-2 and TRBJ1-5, with D tentatively TRBD1 (5 bases). Germline values: CDR1 SGHTA, CDR2 FQGNSA. The CDR3 runs 14 residues. V was clipped by 3 bases and J by 6 bases, with 12 bases between them. CDR3 coding DNA: TGTGCCAGCAGCTTCGGGCGGGGGGGTCAGCCCCAGCATTTT. Its protein product is CASSFGRGGQPQHF. Full variable domain (remainder filled in from reference TRBV7-2 and TRBJ1-5): GAGVSQSPSNKVTEKGKDVELRCDPISGHTALYWYRQSLGQGLEFLIYFQGNSAPDKSGLPSDRFSAERTGGSVSTLTIQRTQQEDSAVYLCASSFGRGGQPQHFGDGTRLSIL.

This clone appeared once. This chain uses TRBV5-3 with TRBJ1-1; D is unresolved. TRBV5-3 is sorted into the ORF group, with uncertain function. V was cut by 2 bases and J by 0 bases, with 11 bases left in between. The CDR3 covers 15 residues. CDR3 DNA: TGTGCCAGAAGCTTAGGGTTTTCGGTGAACACTGAAGCTTTCTTT. It is translated as CARSLGFSVNTEAFF.

With regard to this clone: A read error may account for a junction end that differs from germline. The rearrangement joins TRBV2 to TRBJ2-3; D not certain. The CDR3 has 11 amino acids. Germline V CDR1 and CDR2: SNHLY, FYNNEI. The CDR3 spells CAGSEVPTQYF. The CDR3 bases are TGTGCCGGCAGTGAAGTCCCTACGCAGTATTTT.

The chain employs TRBV21-1 and TRBJ2-7; TRBD2 was called by the table and not checked on the DNA. TRBV21-1 is annotated as a pseudogene. The CDR3 length is 17 residues. CDR3 sequence: CASSKATSGRAHYEQYF. DNA for the CDR3: TGTGCCAGCAGCAAAGCCACTAGCGGGAGGGCCCACTACGAGCAGTACTTC.

The chain employs TRBV5-6 and TRBJ2-1; the D call may be TRBD1 or TRBD2 (5 bases each). Germline V gene sequence: CDR1 SGHDT, CDR2 YYEEEE. The CDR3 has 12 residues. The V end lost 0 bases, the J end lost 12 bases, and 10 bases lay between the germline ends. As DNA, the CDR3 is TGTGCCAGCAGCTTGGTGGGGGAGATGCAGTTCTTC. It is translated as CASSLVGEMQFF.

This clone was detected only once. This chain uses TRBV6-5 with TRBJ1-2; possibly TRBD1 for D (6 bases). V was shortened by 6 bases and J by 1 base, with 12 bases between the two germline ends. Germline CDR1 MNHEY, CDR2 SVGAGI. The length of the CDR3 is 14 residues. CDR3 DNA: TGTGCCAGCAGCCCTAGGGGGGGTAACTATGGCTACACCTTC. Translating it yields CASSPRGGNYGYTF.

The genes are TRBV27 and TRBJ2-5; D is possibly TRBD2 (7 bases). Looked up from germline, CDR1 is MNHEY and CDR2 is SMNVEV (reference sequence). V was pared by 0 bases and J by 0 bases, with 11 bases between. The CDR3 runs 16 residues. The CDR3 DNA reads as TGTGCCAGCAGTTTATCCGGGGGGCCGTACCAAGAGACCCAGTACTTC. Translated, it gives CASSLSGGPYQETQYF.

The chain recombines TRBV6-1 with TRBJ2-7, with 9 bases identical to TRBD2. This CDR3 contains 15 residues. V lost 4 bases, J lost 7 bases, and 11 bases stayed unmatched. Germline V CDR1 and CDR2: MNHNS, SASEGT. The CDR3 protein is CASSVLGGGAEEQYF. CDR3 nucleotide sequence: TGTGCCAGCAGTGTGCTCGGCGGGGGGGCGGAAGAGCAGTACTTC.

This chain connects TRBV6-4 to TRBJ2-1; TRBD2 is a possible D gene (6 bases). Trimming removed 5 bases at V and 6 bases at J, with 11 bases between. CDR3 length equals 13 residues. CDR1 and CDR2 (germline): MRHNA, SNTAGT. CDR3 coding DNA: TGTGCCAGCAGTAGGAGGGGCGGCAATGAGCAGTTCTTC. It codes for CASSRRGGNEQFF.

V gene TRBV10-1 combines with J gene TRBJ2-5; D is perhaps TRBD2 (6 bases). CDR1 is WNHNN, CDR2 SYGVQD, per germline (reference sequence). V lost 4 bases and J lost 5, with 20 bases in between. The CDR3 covers 16 residues. CDR3 residues: CASSVSPGGTVETQYF. The CDR3 nucleotides are TGCGCCAGCAGTGTTTCGCCTGGGGGGACGGTTGAGACCCAGTACTTC.

The rearrangement links TRBV28 to TRBJ1-5; a possible D gene is TRBD1 (5 bases). In germline, CDR1 is MDHEN, CDR2 SYDVKM. The CDR3 covers 14 residues. The V end was cut by 7 bases, the J end by 1 base, with 11 bases between. The CDR3: CASKGVWSNQPQHF. Written as DNA, the CDR3 is TGTGCCAGCAAAGGGGTCTGGAGCAATCAGCCCCAGCATTTT. The variable domain in full, with the rest retrieved from reference TRBV28 and TRBJ1-5, is DVKVTQSSRYLVKRTGEKVFLECVQDMDHENMFWYRQDPGLGLRLIYFSYDVKMKEKGDIPEGYSVSREKKERFSLILESASTNQTSMYLCASKGVWSNQPQHFGDGTRLSIL.

V is TRBV6-5 and J is TRBJ2-1; TRBD2 might be the D (6 bases). Germline V gene sequence: CDR1 MNHEY, CDR2 SVGAGI. V was shortened by 2 bases and J by 2 bases, with 10 bases between the two germline ends. This CDR3 is built from 15 residues. The CDR3 is CASSYGSGTYNEQFF. For the CDR3, the DNA is TGTGCCAGCAGTTACGGTAGCGGTACCTACAATGAGCAGTTCTTC.